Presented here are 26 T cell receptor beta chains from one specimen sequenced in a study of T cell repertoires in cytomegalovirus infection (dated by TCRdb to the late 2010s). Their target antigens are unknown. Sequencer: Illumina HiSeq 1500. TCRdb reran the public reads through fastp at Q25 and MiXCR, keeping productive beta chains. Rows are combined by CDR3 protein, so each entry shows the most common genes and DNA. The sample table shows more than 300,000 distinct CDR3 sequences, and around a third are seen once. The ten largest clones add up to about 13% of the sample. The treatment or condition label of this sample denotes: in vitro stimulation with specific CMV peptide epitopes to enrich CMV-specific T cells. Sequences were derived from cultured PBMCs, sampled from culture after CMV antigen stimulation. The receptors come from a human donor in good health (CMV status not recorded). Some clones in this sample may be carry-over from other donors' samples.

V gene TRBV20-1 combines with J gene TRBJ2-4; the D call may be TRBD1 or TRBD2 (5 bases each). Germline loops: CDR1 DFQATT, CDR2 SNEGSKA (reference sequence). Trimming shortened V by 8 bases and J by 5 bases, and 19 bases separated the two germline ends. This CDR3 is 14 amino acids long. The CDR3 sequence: CSTRGENTQNIQYF. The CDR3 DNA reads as TGCAGTACCCGAGGGGAGAATACCCAAAACATTCAGTACTTC.

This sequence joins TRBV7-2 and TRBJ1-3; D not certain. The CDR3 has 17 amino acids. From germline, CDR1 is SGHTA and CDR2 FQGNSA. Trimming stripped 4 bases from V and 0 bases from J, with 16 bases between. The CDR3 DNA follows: TGTGCCAGCAGCTCGATAAAGACGTGGAGCTCTGGAAACACCATATATTTT. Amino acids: CASSSIKTWSSGNTIYF.

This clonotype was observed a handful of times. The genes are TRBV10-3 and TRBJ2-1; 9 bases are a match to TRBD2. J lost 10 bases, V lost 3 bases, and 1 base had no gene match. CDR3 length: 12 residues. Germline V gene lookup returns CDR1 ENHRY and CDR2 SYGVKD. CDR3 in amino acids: CAISDGLAEQFF. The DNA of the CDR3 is TGTGCCATCAGTGATGGACTAGCGGAGCAGTTCTTC.

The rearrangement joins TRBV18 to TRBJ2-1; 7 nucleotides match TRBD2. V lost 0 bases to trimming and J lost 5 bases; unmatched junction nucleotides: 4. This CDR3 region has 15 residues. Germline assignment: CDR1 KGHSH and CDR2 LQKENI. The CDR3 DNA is TGTGCCAGCTCACCACCACTAGCGACCAACAATGAGCAGTTCTTC. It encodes CASSPPLATNNEQFF.

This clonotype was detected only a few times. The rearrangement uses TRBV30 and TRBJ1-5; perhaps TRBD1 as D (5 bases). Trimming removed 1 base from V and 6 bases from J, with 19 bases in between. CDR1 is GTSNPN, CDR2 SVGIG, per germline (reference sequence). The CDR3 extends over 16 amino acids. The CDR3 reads CAWSARTRGAGQPQHF. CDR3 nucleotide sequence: TGTGCCTGGAGTGCCCGGACGCGGGGCGCCGGTCAGCCCCAGCATTTT.

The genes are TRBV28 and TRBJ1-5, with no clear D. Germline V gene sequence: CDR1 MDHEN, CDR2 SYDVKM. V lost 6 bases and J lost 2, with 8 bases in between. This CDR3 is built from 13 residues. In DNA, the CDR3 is TGTGCCAGCAGGACCCCCGGCAATCAGCCCCAGCATTTT. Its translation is CASRTPGNQPQHF.

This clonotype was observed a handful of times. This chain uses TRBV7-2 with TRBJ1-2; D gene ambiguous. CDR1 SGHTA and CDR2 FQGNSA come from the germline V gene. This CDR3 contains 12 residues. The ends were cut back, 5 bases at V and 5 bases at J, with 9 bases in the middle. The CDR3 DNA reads TGTGCCAGCAGCCTTCTTTGGTATGGCTACACCTTC. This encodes CASSLLWYGYTF.

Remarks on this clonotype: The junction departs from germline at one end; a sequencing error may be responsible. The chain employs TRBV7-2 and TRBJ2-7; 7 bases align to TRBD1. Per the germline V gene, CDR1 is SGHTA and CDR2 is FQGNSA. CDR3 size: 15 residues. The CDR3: CANSQQGMITYEQYF. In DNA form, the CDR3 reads TGTGCCAACAGCCAACAGGGGATGATCACCTACGAGCAGTACTTC. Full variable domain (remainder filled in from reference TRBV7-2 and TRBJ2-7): GAGVSQSPSNKVTEKGKDVELRCDPISGHTALYWYRQSLGQGLEFLIYFQGNSAPDKSGLPSDRFSAERTGGSVSTLTIQRTQQEDSAVYLCANSQQGMITYEQYFGPGTRLTVT.

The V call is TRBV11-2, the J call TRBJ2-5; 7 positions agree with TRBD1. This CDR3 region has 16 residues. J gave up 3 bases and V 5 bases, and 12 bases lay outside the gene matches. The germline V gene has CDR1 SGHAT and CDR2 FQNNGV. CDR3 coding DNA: TGTGCCAGCAGCCCCTTTGGGCAGGGGGTAAAAGAGACCCAGTACTTC. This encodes CASSPFGQGVKETQYF.

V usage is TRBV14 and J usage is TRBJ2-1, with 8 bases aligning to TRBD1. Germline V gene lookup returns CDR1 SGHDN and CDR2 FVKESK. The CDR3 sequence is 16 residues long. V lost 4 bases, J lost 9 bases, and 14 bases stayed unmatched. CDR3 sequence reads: CASSRPSGTGMGEQFF. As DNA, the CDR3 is TGTGCCAGCAGCCGGCCCTCCGGGACAGGAATGGGTGAGCAGTTCTTC.

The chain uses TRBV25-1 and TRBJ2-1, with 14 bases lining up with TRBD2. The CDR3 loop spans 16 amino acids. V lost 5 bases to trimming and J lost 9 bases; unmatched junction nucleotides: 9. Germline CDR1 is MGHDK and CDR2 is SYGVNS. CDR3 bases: TGTGCCAGCAGTTACCTGACTAGCGGGAGGGGGAGTGAGCAGTTCTTC. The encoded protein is CASSYLTSGRGSEQFF.

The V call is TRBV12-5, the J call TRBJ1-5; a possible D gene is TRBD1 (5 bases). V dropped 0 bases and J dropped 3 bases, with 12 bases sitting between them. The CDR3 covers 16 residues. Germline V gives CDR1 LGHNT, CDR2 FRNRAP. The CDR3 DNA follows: TGTGCTAGTGGTTTGGTATTGGGGGGTGACAATCAGCCCCAGCATTTT. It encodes CASGLVLGGDNQPQHF.

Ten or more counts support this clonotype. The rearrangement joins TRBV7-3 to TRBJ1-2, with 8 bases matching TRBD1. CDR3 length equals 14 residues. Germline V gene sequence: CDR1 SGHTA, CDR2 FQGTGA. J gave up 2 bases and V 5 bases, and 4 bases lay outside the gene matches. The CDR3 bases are TGTGCCAGCAGCGCCGGACAGGGCAACTATGGCTACACCTTC. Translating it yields CASSAGQGNYGYTF.

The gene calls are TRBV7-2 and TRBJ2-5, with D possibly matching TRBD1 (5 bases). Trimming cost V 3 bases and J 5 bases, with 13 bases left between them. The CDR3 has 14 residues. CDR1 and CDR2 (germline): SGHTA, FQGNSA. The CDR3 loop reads CASSFQGSSETQYF. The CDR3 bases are TGTGCCAGCAGCTTCCAGGGTAGTTCGGAGACCCAGTACTTC.

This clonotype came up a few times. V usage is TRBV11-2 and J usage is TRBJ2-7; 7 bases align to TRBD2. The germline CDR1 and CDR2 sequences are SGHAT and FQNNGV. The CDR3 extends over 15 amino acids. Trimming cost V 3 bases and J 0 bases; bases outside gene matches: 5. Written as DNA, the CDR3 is TGTGCCAGCAGCTTGGAGCGGGACCCCTCCTACGAGCAGTACTTC. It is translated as CASSLERDPSYEQYF.

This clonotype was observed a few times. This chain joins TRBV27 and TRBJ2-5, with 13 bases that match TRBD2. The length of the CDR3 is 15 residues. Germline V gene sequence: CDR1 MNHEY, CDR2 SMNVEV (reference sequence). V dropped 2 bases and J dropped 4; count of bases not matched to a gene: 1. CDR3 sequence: CASSLRTSGRETQYF. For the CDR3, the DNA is TGTGCCAGCAGTTTACGGACTAGCGGGAGAGAGACCCAGTACTTC.

This chain's CDR3 is CASSDPRGYPSSYNEQFF. CDR3 DNA sequence: TGTGCCAGCAGCGACCCGAGGGGCTACCCGAGCTCCTACAATGAGCAGTTCTTC. The V call is TRBV9, the J call TRBJ2-1, with D perhaps being TRBD1 or TRBD2 (5 bases each). This CDR3 is 18 amino acids long. CDR1 and CDR2 from the germline V gene are SGDLS and YYNGEE. V lost 3 bases, J lost 0 bases, and 19 bases lay in between.

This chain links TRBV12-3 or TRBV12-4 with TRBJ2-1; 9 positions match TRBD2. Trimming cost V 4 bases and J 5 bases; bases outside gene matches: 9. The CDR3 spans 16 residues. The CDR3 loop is CASSWFGGRANNEQFF. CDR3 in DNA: TGTGCCAGCAGTTGGTTCGGCGGGAGGGCTAACAATGAGCAGTTCTTC.

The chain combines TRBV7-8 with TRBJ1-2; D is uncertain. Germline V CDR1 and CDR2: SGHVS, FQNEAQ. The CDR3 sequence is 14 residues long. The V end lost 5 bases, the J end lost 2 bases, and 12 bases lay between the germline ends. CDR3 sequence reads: CASSPGLINYGYTF. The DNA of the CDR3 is TGTGCCAGCAGCCCCGGACTGATCAACTATGGCTACACCTTC.

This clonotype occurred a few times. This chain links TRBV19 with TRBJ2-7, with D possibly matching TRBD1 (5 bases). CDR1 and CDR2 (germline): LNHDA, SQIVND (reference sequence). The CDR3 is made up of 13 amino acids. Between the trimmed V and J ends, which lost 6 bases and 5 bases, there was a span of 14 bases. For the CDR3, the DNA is TGTGCCAGTAGAGCTCAGGGAAGCGACGAGCAGTACTTC. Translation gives CASRAQGSDEQYF.

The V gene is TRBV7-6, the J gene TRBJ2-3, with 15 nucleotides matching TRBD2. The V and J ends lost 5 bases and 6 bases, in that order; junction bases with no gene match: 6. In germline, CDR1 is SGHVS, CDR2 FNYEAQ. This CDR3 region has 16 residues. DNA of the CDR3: TGTGCCAGCAGCCTGGGACTAGCGGGAGGATGGGATACGCAGTATTTT. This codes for CASSLGLAGGWDTQYF.

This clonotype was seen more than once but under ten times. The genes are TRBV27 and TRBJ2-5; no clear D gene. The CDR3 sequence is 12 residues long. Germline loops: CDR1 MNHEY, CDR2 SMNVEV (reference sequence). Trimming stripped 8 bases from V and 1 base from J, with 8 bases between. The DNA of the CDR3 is TGTGCCAGCCGGAACCTCCAAGAGACCCAGTACTTC. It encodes CASRNLQETQYF.

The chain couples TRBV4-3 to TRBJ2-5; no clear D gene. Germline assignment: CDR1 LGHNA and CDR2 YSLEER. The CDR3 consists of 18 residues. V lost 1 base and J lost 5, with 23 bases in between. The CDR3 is CASSQVGSETEVAETQYF. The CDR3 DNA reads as TGCGCCAGCAGCCAAGTGGGCTCGGAGACGGAAGTAGCTGAGACCCAGTACTTC.

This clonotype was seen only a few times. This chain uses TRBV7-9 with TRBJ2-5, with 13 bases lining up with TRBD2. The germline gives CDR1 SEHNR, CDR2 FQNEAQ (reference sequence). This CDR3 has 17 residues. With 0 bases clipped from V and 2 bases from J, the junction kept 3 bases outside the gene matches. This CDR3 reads CASSLAELAGGQETQYF. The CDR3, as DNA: TGTGCCAGCAGCTTAGCGGAACTAGCGGGAGGGCAAGAGACCCAGTACTTC.

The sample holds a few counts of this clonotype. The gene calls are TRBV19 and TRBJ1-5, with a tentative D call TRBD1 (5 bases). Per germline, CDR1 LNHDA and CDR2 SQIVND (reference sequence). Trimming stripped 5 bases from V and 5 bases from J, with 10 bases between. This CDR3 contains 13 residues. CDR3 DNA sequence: TGTGCCAGTAGTCGGGGGAACGATCAGCCCCAGCATTTT. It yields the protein CASSRGNDQPQHF.

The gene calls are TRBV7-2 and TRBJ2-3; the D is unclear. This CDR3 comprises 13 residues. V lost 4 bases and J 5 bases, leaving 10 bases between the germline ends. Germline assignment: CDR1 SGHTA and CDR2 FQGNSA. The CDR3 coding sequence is TGTGCCAGCAGCTCGAGAACTCTAGATACGCAGTATTTT. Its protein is CASSSRTLDTQYF.